The T cell receptor beta chain under discussion was sequenced for a study of T cells expressing NK-cell markers. This CDR3 comprises 17 residues. Germline V gene data show CDR1 as MNHEY and CDR2 as SVGEGT. The study's findings and limits: Roughly 6 of the donors carried dominant NKG2C+ clonotypes that took up roughly 1.0-8% of their CD8+ T cells.

Using the 5' RACE reads, TCRdb records one entry per CDR3 protein without DNA. Its clone listing holds around 260,000 distinct CDR3 sequences. Regarding this clonotype: Its matching antigen is unknown.

The chain couples TRBV6-2 or TRBV6-3 to TRBJ2-3; the D gene TCRdb calls, TRBD2, cannot be checked with no DNA. The sequenced material came from blood T cells: a sorted CD56 or NKG2C T cell subset, CD4+ or CD8+ T cells, or bulk PBMC T cells (not recorded which). The sequence was collected from a woman aged 18 to 75 in good health. The CDR3 loop reads CASTPRGGTVFTDTQYF.